This entry is about one T cell receptor (beta chain). Its antigen is undetermined. The CDR3 is 12 residues long. Between the trimmed V and J ends, which lost 7 bases and 7 bases, there was a span of 13 bases. The germline V gene encodes CDR1 SNHLY and CDR2 FYNNEI. The sample is drawn from a study of CD8+ T cells in alopecia areata. Overall study context: People stayed on tofacitinib for 6 to 18 months, then stopped the drug for 6 months. Study conclusions and caveats: Compared with normal scalp, lesional scalp had higher clonality and more expanded CD8+ clones.

Treatment noted: oral pan-JAK inhibitor, 5-10 mg twice daily. Sequencing relied on a cDNA template that was reverse transcribed from extracted RNA. Generated by immunoSEQ multiplex PCR, the TCRdb table keeps only in-frame clones and is missing some. This table holds approximately 200,000 clones, 60% to 70% found once. The receptor was derived from a human donor with alopecia areata. The input for sequencing was CD4+ T cells sorted from blood, taken at week 4, from a patient treated with tofacitinib. V and J are TRBV2 and TRBJ1-2; D not resolved. The CDR3 nucleotides read TGTGCCAGCACCACAGTCGGGAGTGGCTACACCTTC. Amino acids: CASTTVGSGYTF.